The text below deals with one T cell receptor beta chain. Authors' methods: Amplification of reference gene primers was used by the study to estimate nucleated cell counts. Sequencing was performed with immunoSEQ multiplex PCR; in TCRdb, only in-frame clones are kept and a portion is missing. V and J calls and clone size are given by that table; D and trimming were obtained from the DNA. The table includes around 72,000 clones, about nine tenths detected once. Germline V gene sequence: CDR1 MDHEN, CDR2 SYDVKM. CDR3 length: 16 residues. V lost 6 bases and J 5 bases, leaving 19 bases between the germline ends. This specimen comes from a study of blood T cell repertoires in COVID-19. Looking at the study overall: Acute and convalescent COVID-19 samples came from the United States, Italy and Spain. The cDNA or gDNA used as material had been derived from T cells, B-cell-depleted T cells, or PBMCs.

Sequencing used peripheral blood. The gene calls are TRBV28 and TRBJ2-2, with a tentative D call TRBD1 (5 bases). This TCR was recovered from a man aged 65 to 79 with active or convalescent COVID-19. CDR3 loop: CASRGQGRPLTGELFF. The CDR3 bases are TGTGCCAGCAGAGGCCAGGGTAGGCCCCTGACCGGGGAGCTGTTTTTT.